Listed below are T cell receptor beta chains from one sample, sequenced in a study of neurological immune-mediated disorders. A single record per CDR3 protein comes from TCRdb applying MiXCR to the 5' RACE reads. The profile covers roughly 60,000 distinct CDR3 sequences, with about 8.9% appearing a single time and around 13% taken by the ten largest. The sequenced sample consisted of PBMCs. The receptors originated from a man under 40 in good health. Each CDR3 is given with its conserved first and last residue. Each record gives: V gene, D gene, clone size, J gene, CDR3 protein, CDR3 DNA. The D gene is left open where the match is weak. Clone size, where shown, is once, few, many, or a class for clones that have expanded.

V gene: TRBV20-1; D gene: TRBD1; clone size: many; J gene: TRBJ2-7; CDR3 protein: CSASLSQGEYEQYF; CDR3 DNA: TGCAGTGCTAGTCTTTCACAGGGGGAATACGAGCAGTACTTC
V gene: TRBV28; D gene: TRBD2; clone size: many; J gene: TRBJ2-3; CDR3 protein: CASTRGVATDTQYF; CDR3 DNA: TGTGCCAGCACACGGGGGGTAGCCACAGATACGCAGTATTTT
V gene: TRBV5-1; D gene: .; clone size: many; J gene: TRBJ2-1; CDR3 protein: CASSLGGAMSNEQFF; CDR3 DNA: TGCGCCAGCAGCTTGGGAGGGGCCATGAGCAATGAGCAGTTCTTC
V gene: TRBV25-1; D gene: .; clone size: many; J gene: TRBJ2-1; CDR3 protein: CASSNLRTDNEQFF; CDR3 DNA: TGTGCCAGCAGTAACCTTCGGACAGACAATGAGCAGTTCTTC
V gene: TRBV5-1; D gene: .; clone size: many; J gene: TRBJ2-2; CDR3 protein: CASSLGGPSARASNTGELFF; CDR3 DNA: TGCGCCAGCAGCTTGGGAGGGCCGTCAGCCAGGGCATCGAACACCGGGGAGCTGTTTTTT
V gene: TRBV11-2; D gene: .; clone size: many; J gene: TRBJ2-3; CDR3 protein: CASSLTDTQYF; CDR3 DNA: TGTGCCAGCAGCCTCACAGATACGCAGTATTTT
V gene: TRBV10-3; D gene: TRBD1; clone size: many; J gene: TRBJ2-7; CDR3 protein: CAISPGQGGEQYF; CDR3 DNA: TGTGCCATCAGCCCGGGACAGGGCGGCGAGCAGTACTTC
V gene: TRBV28; D gene: TRBD2; clone size: many; J gene: TRBJ2-1; CDR3 protein: CASRGTSGRNEQFF; CDR3 DNA: TGTGCCAGCAGAGGGACTAGCGGGAGAAATGAGCAGTTCTTC
V gene: TRBV29-1; D gene: .; clone size: many; J gene: TRBJ1-1; CDR3 protein: CSVAPDSNTEAFF; CDR3 DNA: TGCAGCGTTGCCCCCGACAGTAACACTGAAGCTTTCTTT
V gene: TRBV5-1; D gene: .; clone size: medium-sized; J gene: TRBJ1-1; CDR3 protein: CASSLRPGNTEAFF; CDR3 DNA: TGCGCCAGCAGCTTGCGGCCGGGGAACACTGAAGCTTTCTTT
V gene: TRBV5-1; D gene: TRBD2; clone size: many; J gene: TRBJ2-1; CDR3 protein: CASSFTGLAGGYNEQFF; CDR3 DNA: TGCGCCAGCAGCTTTACGGGACTAGCGGGAGGGTACAATGAGCAGTTCTTC
V gene: TRBV20-1; D gene: .; clone size: many; J gene: TRBJ2-5; CDR3 protein: CSADGEGETQYF; CDR3 DNA: TGCAGTGCTGACGGAGAGGGAGAGACCCAGTACTTC
V gene: TRBV5-1; D gene: .; clone size: many; J gene: TRBJ2-3; CDR3 protein: CASSLVAGSLDDTQYF; CDR3 DNA: TGCGCCAGCAGCTTGGTTGCAGGGTCCCTCGATGATACGCAGTATTTT
V gene: TRBV10-1; D gene: TRBD2; clone size: .; J gene: TRBJ2-1; CDR3 protein: CASSESLAGGSYNEQFF; CDR3 DNA: TGCGCCAGCAGTGAGAGCCTAGCGGGAGGATCGTACAATGAGCAGTTCTTC
V gene: TRBV20-1; D gene: TRBD2; clone size: many; J gene: TRBJ2-1; CDR3 protein: CSALGTSADNEQFF; CDR3 DNA: TGCAGTGCTCTGGGGACTAGCGCCGACAATGAGCAGTTCTTC
V gene: TRBV5-1; D gene: TRBD2; clone size: few; J gene: TRBJ2-7; CDR3 protein: CASSLDPGGSYEQYF; CDR3 DNA: TGCGCCAGCAGCTTGGACCCGGGGGGCTCCTACGAGCAGTACTTC
V gene: TRBV7-2; D gene: .; clone size: many; J gene: TRBJ2-7; CDR3 protein: CASSSDPFNYEQYF; CDR3 DNA: TGTGCCAGCAGCTCAGACCCGTTCAACTACGAGCAGTACTTC
V gene: TRBV15; D gene: TRBD2; clone size: .; J gene: TRBJ2-7; CDR3 protein: CVTSRVRGRAHEQYF; CDR3 DNA: TGTGTCACCAGCAGAGTTCGGGGGAGGGCCCACGAGCAGTACTTC
V gene: TRBV7-9; D gene: TRBD1; clone size: many; J gene: TRBJ2-1; CDR3 protein: CASRFPGQGIGEQFF; CDR3 DNA: TGTGCCAGCAGGTTCCCGGGACAGGGTATCGGTGAGCAGTTCTTC
V gene: TRBV18; D gene: TRBD1; clone size: many; J gene: TRBJ2-6; CDR3 protein: CASSLTGAGANVLTF; CDR3 DNA: TGTGCCAGCTCACTTACAGGGGCTGGGGCCAACGTCCTGACTTTC
V gene: TRBV14; D gene: .; clone size: many; J gene: TRBJ2-2; CDR3 protein: CASSPQDLYTGELFF; CDR3 DNA: TGTGCCAGCAGTCCGCAGGACCTCTACACCGGGGAGCTGTTTTTT
V gene: TRBV24-1; D gene: TRBD1; clone size: many; J gene: TRBJ2-2; CDR3 protein: CATSDDRVSYTGELFF; CDR3 DNA: TGTGCCACCAGTGATGACAGGGTCAGTTACACCGGGGAGCTGTTTTTT
V gene: TRBV5-1; D gene: .; clone size: many; J gene: TRBJ2-2; CDR3 protein: CASTKADPNTGELFF; CDR3 DNA: TGCGCCAGCACTAAGGCGGACCCGAACACCGGGGAGCTGTTTTTT
V gene: TRBV5-1; D gene: .; clone size: many; J gene: TRBJ2-7; CDR3 protein: CASSLAPPLYEQYF; CDR3 DNA: TGCGCCAGCAGCTTGGCCCCCCCGCTTTACGAGCAGTACTTC
V gene: TRBV7-2; D gene: TRBD2; clone size: many; J gene: TRBJ2-7; CDR3 protein: CASSWGLAGTYEQYF; CDR3 DNA: TGTGCCAGCAGCTGGGGACTAGCGGGCACCTACGAGCAGTACTTC
V gene: TRBV5-1; D gene: TRBD2; clone size: many; J gene: TRBJ2-1; CDR3 protein: CASSLPGTSGAYNEQFF; CDR3 DNA: TGCGCCAGCAGCTTGCCCGGGACTAGCGGAGCATACAATGAGCAGTTCTTC
V gene: TRBV5-1; D gene: TRBD1; clone size: many; J gene: TRBJ2-7; CDR3 protein: CASSPYDRGYEQYF; CDR3 DNA: TGCGCCAGCAGCCCCTACGACAGGGGATACGAGCAGTACTTC
V gene: TRBV20-1; D gene: .; clone size: many; J gene: TRBJ1-6; CDR3 protein: CSARLNSPLHF; CDR3 DNA: TGCAGTGCTAGGTTAAATTCACCCCTCCACTTT
V gene: TRBV27; D gene: .; clone size: .; J gene: TRBJ2-4; CDR3 protein: CASSLSDFGDIQYF; CDR3 DNA: TGTGCCAGCAGTTTGAGCGATTTTGGGGACATTCAGTACTTC
V gene: TRBV20-1; D gene: .; clone size: many; J gene: TRBJ2-7; CDR3 protein: CSAHTLGSYEQYF; CDR3 DNA: TGCAGTGCTCACACCCTAGGCTCCTACGAGCAGTACTTC
V gene: TRBV5-5; D gene: .; clone size: many; J gene: TRBJ1-4; CDR3 protein: CASSLAGGANEKLFF; CDR3 DNA: TGTGCCAGCAGCTTGGCGGGGGGCGCTAATGAAAAACTGTTTTTT
V gene: TRBV20-1; D gene: .; clone size: many; J gene: TRBJ2-1; CDR3 protein: CSASSYNEQFF; CDR3 DNA: TGCAGTGCTAGCTCATACAATGAGCAGTTCTTC
V gene: TRBV11-2; D gene: .; clone size: many; J gene: TRBJ1-1; CDR3 protein: CASSGGAANTEAFF; CDR3 DNA: TGTGCCAGCAGCGGGGGAGCCGCTAACACTGAAGCTTTCTTT